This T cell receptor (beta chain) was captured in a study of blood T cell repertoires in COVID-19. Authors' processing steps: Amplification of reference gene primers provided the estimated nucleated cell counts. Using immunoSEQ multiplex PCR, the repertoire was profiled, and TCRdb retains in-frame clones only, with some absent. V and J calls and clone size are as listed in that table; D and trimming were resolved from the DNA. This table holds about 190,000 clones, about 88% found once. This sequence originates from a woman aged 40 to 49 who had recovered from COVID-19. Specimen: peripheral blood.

CDR3 sequence (DNA): TGTGCCAGCTCACCATCGACTAGCGGAGGGTACACCGGGGAGCTGTTTTTT. Its protein product is CASSPSTSGGYTGELFF. This chain joins TRBV18 and TRBJ2-2; the match to TRBD2 covers 9 bases. The CDR3 sequence is 17 residues long. J lost 3 bases, V lost 2 bases, and 7 bases had no gene match. The germline V gene encodes CDR1 KGHSH and CDR2 LQKENI.